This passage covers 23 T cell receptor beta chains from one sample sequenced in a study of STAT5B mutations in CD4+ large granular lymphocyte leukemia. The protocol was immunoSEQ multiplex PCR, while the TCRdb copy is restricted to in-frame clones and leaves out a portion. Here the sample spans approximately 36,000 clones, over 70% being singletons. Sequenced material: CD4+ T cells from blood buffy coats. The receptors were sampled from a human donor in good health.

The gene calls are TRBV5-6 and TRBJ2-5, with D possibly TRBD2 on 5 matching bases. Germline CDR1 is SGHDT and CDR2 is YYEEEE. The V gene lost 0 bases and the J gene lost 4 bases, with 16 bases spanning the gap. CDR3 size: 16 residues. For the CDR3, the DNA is TGTGCCAGCAGCTTGGGCCCCCACCGAGGGAGAGAGACCCAGTACTTC. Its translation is CASSLGPHRGRETQYF.

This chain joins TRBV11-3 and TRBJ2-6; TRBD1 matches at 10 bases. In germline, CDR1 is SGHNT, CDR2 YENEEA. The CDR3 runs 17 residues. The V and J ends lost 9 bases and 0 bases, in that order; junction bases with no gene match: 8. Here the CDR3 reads CASAPGQGSSGANVLTF. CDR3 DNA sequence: TGTGCCAGTGCACCGGGACAGGGGTCCTCTGGGGCCAACGTCCTGACTTTC.

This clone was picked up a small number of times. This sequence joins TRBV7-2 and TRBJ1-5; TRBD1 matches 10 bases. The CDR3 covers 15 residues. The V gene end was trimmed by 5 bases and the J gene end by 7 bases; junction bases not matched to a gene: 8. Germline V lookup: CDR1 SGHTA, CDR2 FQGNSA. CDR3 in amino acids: CASSTRQGAGQPQHF. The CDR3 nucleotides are TGTGCCAGCAGCACACGACAGGGGGCAGGACAGCCCCAGCATTTT.

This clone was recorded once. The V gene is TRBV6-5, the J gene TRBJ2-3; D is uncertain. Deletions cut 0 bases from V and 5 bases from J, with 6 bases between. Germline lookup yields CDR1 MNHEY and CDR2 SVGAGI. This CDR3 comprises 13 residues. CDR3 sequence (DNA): TGTGCCAGCAGTTACTCCAGTGGAGATACGCAGTATTTT. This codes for CASSYSSGDTQYF.

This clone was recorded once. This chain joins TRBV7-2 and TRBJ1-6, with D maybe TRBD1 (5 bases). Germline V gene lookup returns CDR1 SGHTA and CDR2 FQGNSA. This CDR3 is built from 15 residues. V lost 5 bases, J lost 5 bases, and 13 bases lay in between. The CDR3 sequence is CASSRQGSHNSPLHF. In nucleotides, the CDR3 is TGTGCCAGCAGCCGTCAGGGATCTCATAATTCACCCCTCCACTTT.

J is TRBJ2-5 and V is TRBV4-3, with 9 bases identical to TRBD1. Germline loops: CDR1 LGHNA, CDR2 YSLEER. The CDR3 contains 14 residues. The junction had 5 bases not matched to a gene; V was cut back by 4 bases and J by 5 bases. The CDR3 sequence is CASSPGQGSETQYF. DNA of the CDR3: TGCGCCAGCAGCCCAGGACAGGGGAGTGAGACCCAGTACTTC.

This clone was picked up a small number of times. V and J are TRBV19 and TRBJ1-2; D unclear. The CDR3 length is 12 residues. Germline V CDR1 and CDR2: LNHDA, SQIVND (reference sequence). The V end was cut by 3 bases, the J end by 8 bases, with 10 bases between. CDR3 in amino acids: CASSISRGGYTF. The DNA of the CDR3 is TGTGCCAGTAGTATTTCAAGAGGGGGCTACACCTTC.

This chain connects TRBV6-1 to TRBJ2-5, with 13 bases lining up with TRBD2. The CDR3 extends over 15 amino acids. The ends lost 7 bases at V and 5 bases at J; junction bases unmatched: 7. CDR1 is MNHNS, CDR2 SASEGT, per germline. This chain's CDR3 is CASTGLAGLGETQYF. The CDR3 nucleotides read TGTGCCAGCACGGGACTAGCGGGACTAGGGGAGACCCAGTACTTC.

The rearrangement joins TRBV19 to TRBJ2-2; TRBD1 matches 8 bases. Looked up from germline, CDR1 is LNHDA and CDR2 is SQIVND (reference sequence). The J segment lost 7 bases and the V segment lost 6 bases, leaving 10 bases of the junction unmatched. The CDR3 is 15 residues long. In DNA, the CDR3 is TGTGCCAGTAGCTATTTGGACAGGGCGAGCGGGGAGCTGTTTTTT. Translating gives CASSYLDRASGELFF.

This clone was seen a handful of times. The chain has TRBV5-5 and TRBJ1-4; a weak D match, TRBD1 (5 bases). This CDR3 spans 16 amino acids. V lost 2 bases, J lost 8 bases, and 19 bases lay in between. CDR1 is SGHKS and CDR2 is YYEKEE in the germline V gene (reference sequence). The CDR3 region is CASSFALRGVREKLFF. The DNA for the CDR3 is TGTGCCAGCAGCTTCGCTCTAAGGGGCGTTAGGGAAAAACTGTTTTTT.

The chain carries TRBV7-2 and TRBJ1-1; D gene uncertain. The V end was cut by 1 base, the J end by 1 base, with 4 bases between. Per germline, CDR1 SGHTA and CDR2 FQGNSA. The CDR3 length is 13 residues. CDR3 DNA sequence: TGTGCCAGCAGCTTAGGCCAGAACACTGAAGCTTTCTTT. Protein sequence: CASSLGQNTEAFF.

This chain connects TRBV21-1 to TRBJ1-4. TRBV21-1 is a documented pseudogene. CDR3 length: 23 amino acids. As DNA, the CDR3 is TGTGCCAGCAGCAACGAACTCCGATATCCTCAAATGTGTTTCCGGGGTTCAAATGAAAAACTGTTTTTT. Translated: CASSNELRYPQMCFRGSNEKLFF.

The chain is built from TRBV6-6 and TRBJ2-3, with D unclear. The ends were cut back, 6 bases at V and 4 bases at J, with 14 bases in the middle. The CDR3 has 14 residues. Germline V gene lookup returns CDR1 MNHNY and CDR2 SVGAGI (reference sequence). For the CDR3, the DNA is TGTGCCAGCAGCCCAAGAAGTGGGTCAGATACGCAGTATTTT. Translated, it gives CASSPRSGSDTQYF.

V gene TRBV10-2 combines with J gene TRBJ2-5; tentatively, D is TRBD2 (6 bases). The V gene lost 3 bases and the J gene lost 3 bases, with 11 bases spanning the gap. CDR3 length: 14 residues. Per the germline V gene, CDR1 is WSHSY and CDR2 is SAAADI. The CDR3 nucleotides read TGCGCCAGCAGTGATTTGCGGGGCAAAGAGACCCAGTACTTC. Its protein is CASSDLRGKETQYF.

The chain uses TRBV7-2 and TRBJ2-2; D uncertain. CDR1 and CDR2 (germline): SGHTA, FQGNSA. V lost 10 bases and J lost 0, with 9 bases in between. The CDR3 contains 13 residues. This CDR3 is CATTASNTGELFF. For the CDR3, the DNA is TGTGCCACAACGGCCTCGAACACCGGGGAGCTGTTTTTT.

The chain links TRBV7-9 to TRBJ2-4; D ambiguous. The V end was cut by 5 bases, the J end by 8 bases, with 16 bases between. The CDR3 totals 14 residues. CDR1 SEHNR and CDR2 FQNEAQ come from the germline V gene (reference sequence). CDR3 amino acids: CASSLQSWWDIQYF. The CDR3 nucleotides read TGTGCCAGCAGCCTACAATCGTGGTGGGACATTCAGTACTTC.

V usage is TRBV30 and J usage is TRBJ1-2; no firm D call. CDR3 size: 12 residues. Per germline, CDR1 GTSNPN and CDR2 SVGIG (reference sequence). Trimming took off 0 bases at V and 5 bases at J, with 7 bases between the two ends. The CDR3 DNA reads TGTGCCTGGAGTGTGGATGGGTATGGCTACACCTTC. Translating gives CAWSVDGYGYTF.

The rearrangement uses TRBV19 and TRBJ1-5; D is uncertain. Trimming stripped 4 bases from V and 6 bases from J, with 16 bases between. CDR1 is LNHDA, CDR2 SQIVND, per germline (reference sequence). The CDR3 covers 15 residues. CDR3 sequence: CASSNTGLTSQPQHF. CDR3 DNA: TGTGCCAGTAGTAATACCGGCCTAACCAGTCAGCCCCAGCATTTT.

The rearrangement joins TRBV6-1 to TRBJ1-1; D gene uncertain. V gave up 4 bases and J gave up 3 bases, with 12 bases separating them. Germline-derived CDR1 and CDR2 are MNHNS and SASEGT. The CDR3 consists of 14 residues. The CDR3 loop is CASSARVFDTEAFF. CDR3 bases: TGTGCCAGCAGTGCAAGGGTGTTTGACACTGAAGCTTTCTTT.

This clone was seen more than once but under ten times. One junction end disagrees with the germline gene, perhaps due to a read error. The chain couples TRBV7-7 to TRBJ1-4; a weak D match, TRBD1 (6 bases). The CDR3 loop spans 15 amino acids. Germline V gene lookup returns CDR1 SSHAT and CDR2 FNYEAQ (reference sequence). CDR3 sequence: CASSQGGGSGEKLFF. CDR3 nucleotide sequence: TGTGCTAGCAGCCAAGGGGGGGGTTCAGGTGAAAAACTGTTTTTT.

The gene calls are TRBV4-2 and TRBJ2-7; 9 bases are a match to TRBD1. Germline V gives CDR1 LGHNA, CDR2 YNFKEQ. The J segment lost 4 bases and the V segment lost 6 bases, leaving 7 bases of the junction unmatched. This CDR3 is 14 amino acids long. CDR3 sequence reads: CASRPGQGAYEQYF. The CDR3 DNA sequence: TGTGCCAGCAGGCCGGGACAGGGAGCGTACGAGCAGTACTTC.

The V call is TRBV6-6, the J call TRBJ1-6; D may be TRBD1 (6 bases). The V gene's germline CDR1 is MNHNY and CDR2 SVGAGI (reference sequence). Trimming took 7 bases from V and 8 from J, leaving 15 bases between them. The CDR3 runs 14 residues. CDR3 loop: CASKEGGIYSPLHF. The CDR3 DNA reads TGTGCCAGCAAAGAGGGGGGGATTTATTCACCCCTCCACTTT.

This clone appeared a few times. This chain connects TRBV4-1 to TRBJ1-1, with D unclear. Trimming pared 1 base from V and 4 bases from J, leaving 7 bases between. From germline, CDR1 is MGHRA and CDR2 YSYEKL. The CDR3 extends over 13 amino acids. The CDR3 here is CASSQGMITEAFF. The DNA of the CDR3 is TGCGCCAGCAGCCAAGGGATGATCACTGAAGCTTTCTTT.